This TCR beta chain comes out of a study of T-cell memory formation after mild COVID-19. TCRdb passed the 5' RACE reads through MiXCR, listing each CDR3 protein once. Seen here are under 400,000 distinct CDR3 sequences, around 20% observed once, and the top ten hold 9.5% to 15%. The CDR3 extends over 16 amino acids. Germline V CDR1 and CDR2: SEHNR, FQNEAQ (reference sequence). The V end lost 4 bases, the J end lost 0 bases, and 12 bases lay between the germline ends. The TCR comes from an adult woman who had mild COVID-19 (a few samples of this study predate the infection). Cell type and time point are not known. Sequencing was performed on PBMCs or a T cell subset sorted from them (not recorded which). The chain carries TRBV7-9 and TRBJ2-2; D is possibly TRBD2 (5 bases). The CDR3 loop reads CASSSRRGSNTGELFF. In DNA form, the CDR3 reads TGTGCCAGCAGCTCCCGACGGGGATCGAACACCGGGGAGCTGTTTTTT. The full variable domain, rest sourced from reference TRBV7-9 and TRBJ2-2, is DTGVSQNPRHKITKRGQNVTFRCDPISEHNRLYWYRQTLGQGPEFLTYFQNEAQLEKSRLLSDRFSAERPKGSFSTLEIQRTEQGDSAMYLCASSSRRGSNTGELFFGEGSRLTVL.